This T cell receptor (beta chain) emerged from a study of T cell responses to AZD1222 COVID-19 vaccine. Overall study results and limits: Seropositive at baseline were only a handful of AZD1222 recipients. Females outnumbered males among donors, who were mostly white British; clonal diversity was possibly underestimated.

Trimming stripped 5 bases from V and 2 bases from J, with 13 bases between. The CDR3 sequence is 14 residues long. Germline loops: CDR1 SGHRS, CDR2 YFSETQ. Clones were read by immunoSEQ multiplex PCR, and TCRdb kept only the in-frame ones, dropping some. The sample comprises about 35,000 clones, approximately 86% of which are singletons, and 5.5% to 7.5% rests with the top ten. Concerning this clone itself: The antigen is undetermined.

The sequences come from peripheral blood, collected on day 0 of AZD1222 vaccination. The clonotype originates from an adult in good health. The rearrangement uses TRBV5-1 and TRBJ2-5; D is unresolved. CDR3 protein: CASSAGLRQETQYF. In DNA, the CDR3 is TGCGCCAGCAGTGCCGGCCTACGACAAGAGACCCAGTACTTC.